A single sample gave rise to the 4 T cell receptor beta chains below, sequenced in a study of blood T cell repertoires in COVID-19. Sequencing was performed with immunoSEQ multiplex PCR; in TCRdb, only in-frame clones are kept and a portion is missing. The sample lists fewer than 250,000 clones, about 83% occurring once. Sequences were obtained from peripheral blood. The receptors originated from a human donor in a cohort sampled during active COVID-19.

The chain carries TRBV5-1 and TRBJ1-3, with TRBD1 as a possible D gene (5 bases). Germline V gene sequence: CDR1 SGHRS, CDR2 YFSETQ. There are 16 residues in the CDR3. V dropped 2 bases and J dropped 0 bases, with 12 bases sitting between them. The CDR3 sequence is CASSFDSPYSGNTIYF. In nucleotides, the CDR3 is TGCGCCAGCAGCTTTGACAGCCCCTACTCTGGAAACACCATATATTTT. The full variable domain, its missing parts supplied by reference TRBV5-1 and TRBJ1-3, is KAGVTQTPRYLIKTRGQQVTLSCSPISGHRSVSWYQQTPGQGLQFLFEYFSETQRNKGNFPGRFSGRQFSNSRSEMNVSTLELGDSALYLCASSFDSPYSGNTIYFGEGSWLTVV.

This clone appeared a single time. The V gene is TRBV4-2, the J gene TRBJ2-2, with unresolved D. Trimming removed 1 base from V and 1 base from J, with 10 bases in between. CDR3 length: 16 residues. Germline CDR1 is LGHNA and CDR2 is YNFKEQ. CDR3 loop: CASSQGSQMNTGELFF. As DNA, the CDR3 is TGTGCCAGCAGCCAAGGCTCACAGATGAACACCGGGGAGCTGTTTTTT.

In DNA form, the CDR3 reads TGTGCCAGCAGCCAAGATTGGGCTGCGGGTATCGAGCAGTACTTC. It translates to CASSQDWAAGIEQYF. The chain carries TRBV14 and TRBJ2-7; D is perhaps TRBD2 (5 bases). The V and J ends lost 0 bases and 6 bases respectively, with 15 bases between them. Germline V gives CDR1 SGHDN, CDR2 FVKESK. The CDR3 has 15 residues.

The V and J genes are TRBV2 and TRBJ1-5; 7 bases map to TRBD1. With V trimmed by 7 bases and J by 7 bases, 10 bases remained unmatched. The CDR3 runs to 14 residues. The germline V gene encodes CDR1 SNHLY and CDR2 FYNNEI. CDR3 sequence: CASNPQGFEQPQHF. CDR3 nucleotide sequence: TGTGCCAGCAACCCACAGGGGTTTGAACAGCCCCAGCATTTT.